This T cell receptor beta chain is drawn from a study of memory CD4+ T cells and cytomegalovirus serostatus. Single viable CD3+CD4+CD8-CD45RO+ cells were sorted as the memory CD4+ T cells. Serostatus was set by detecting CMV pp150, pp28, p38, p52 IgG. Clones were sequenced by immunoSEQ multiplex PCR, and TCRdb holds only the in-frame ones, with some missing. The sample contains 46,000 or so clones, around four fifths of which appear only once. This CDR3 contains 12 residues. V dropped 8 bases and J dropped 5; count of bases not matched to a gene: 4. Looked up from germline, CDR1 is MNHEY and CDR2 is SVGAGI.

The chain couples TRBV6-5 to TRBJ2-5; TRBD2 matches at 8 bases. Sequenced input: memory CD4+ T cells from blood. This TCR derives from an adult in good health and CMV-seronegative. The CDR3 nucleotides are TGTGCCAGCCGGGGGGGGAGGGAGACCCAGTACTTC. Residues: CASRGGRETQYF.